The 11 T cell receptor beta chains presented below share a single source sample, sequenced in a study of T-cell memory formation after mild COVID-19. TCRdb processed the 5' RACE reads anew with MiXCR; each CDR3 protein has one entry. Among roughly 250,000 distinct CDR3 sequences listed, roughly 15% were seen once. The sequenced sample consisted of PBMCs or a T cell subset sorted from them (not recorded which). All receptors derive from a man aged 18 to 30 who had mild COVID-19 (a few samples of this study predate the infection). Cell type and time point are not known.

This chain links TRBV4-1 with TRBJ2-3, with D uncertain. The CDR3 sequence is 13 residues long. Trimming removed 3 bases from V and 6 bases from J, with 10 bases in between. CDR1 MGHRA and CDR2 YSYEKL come from the germline V gene. CDR3 protein: CASSHRTSDTQYF. CDR3 DNA: TGCGCCAGCAGCCATCGAACATCGGATACGCAGTATTTT.

J is TRBJ2-3 and V is TRBV9, with a possible D match to TRBD1 (6 bases). V was cut by 1 base and J by 2 bases, with 14 bases left in between. The CDR3 consists of 16 residues. The germline V gene has CDR1 SGDLS and CDR2 YYNGEE. The DNA of the CDR3 is TGTGCCAGCAGCGTAAGAGGGGACACAAACACAGATACGCAGTATTTT. This gives the protein CASSVRGDTNTDTQYF.

This clonotype was found a few times. The chain combines TRBV4-2 with TRBJ1-2; D call uncertain. The CDR3 covers 14 residues. The germline V and J ends were trimmed by 1 base and 5 bases, with 11 bases remaining between them. The germline gives CDR1 LGHNA, CDR2 YNFKEQ. The CDR3 DNA reads as TGTGCCAGCAGCCAAGGGACGGGCGTTTATGGCTACACCTTC. Protein sequence: CASSQGTGVYGYTF.

This clonotype has just a few counts. V and J are TRBV21-1 and TRBJ2-7; the table's D call TRBD1 went unverified against the DNA. TRBV21-1 is a documented pseudogene. This CDR3 region has 15 residues. The CDR3: CASHLGFPPSYEQYV. CDR3 bases: TGTGCCAGTCACCTGGGGTTCCCCCCCTCCTACGAGCAGTACGTC.

This clonotype has just a few counts. V and J are TRBV4-3 and TRBJ2-2; perhaps TRBD2 as D (6 bases). Trimming took off 8 bases at V and 7 bases at J, with 17 bases between the two ends. This CDR3 spans 14 amino acids. The germline V gene has CDR1 LGHNA and CDR2 YSLEER. CDR3: CASGTPVGGGELFF. The DNA for the CDR3 is TGCGCCAGCGGAACCCCAGTCGGGGGCGGGGAGCTGTTTTTT.

This clonotype was seen only a few times. This chain joins TRBV5-1 and TRBJ2-1; 7 bases agree with TRBD2. The junction had 10 bases not matched to a gene; V was cut back by 3 bases and J by 7 bases. Germline CDR1 and CDR2: SGHRS and YFSETQ. This CDR3 comprises 15 residues. The CDR3 DNA follows: TGCGCCAGCAGCTCTCGGGCTAGCGGCGGAAATGAGCAGTTCTTC. This codes for CASSSRASGGNEQFF.

This chain uses TRBV24-1 with TRBJ2-3; D gene ambiguous. The CDR3 extends over 14 amino acids. Germline V gene lookup returns CDR1 KGHDR and CDR2 SFDVKD. Trimming took off 4 bases at V and 5 bases at J, with 12 bases between the two ends. This CDR3 is CATSERYGGDTQYF. The CDR3 region has the DNA TGTGCCACCAGTGAGCGCTATGGCGGAGATACGCAGTATTTT.

The chain employs TRBV5-4 and TRBJ2-7, with D tentatively TRBD2 (5 bases). Trimming removed 3 bases from V and 3 bases from J, with 13 bases in between. Germline assignment: CDR1 SGHNT and CDR2 YYREEE (reference sequence). The CDR3 consists of 14 residues. The CDR3 protein is CASSSAGGGYEQYV. In DNA, the CDR3 is TGTGCCAGCAGCTCCGCAGGAGGAGGCTACGAGCAGTACGTC.

This clonotype turned up a few times. V and J are TRBV7-2 and TRBJ1-5; D call uncertain. The CDR3 length is 13 residues. CDR1 is SGHTA, CDR2 FQGNSA, per germline. V lost 3 bases to trimming and J lost 1 base, with 4 bases between them. This chain's CDR3 is CASSFESNQPQHF. In nucleotides, the CDR3 is TGTGCCAGCAGCTTCGAGAGCAATCAGCCCCAGCATTTT.

The rearrangement joins TRBV7-2 to TRBJ2-5, with D possibly being TRBD1 or TRBD2 (5 bases each). V was cut by 3 bases and J by 2 bases, with 19 bases left in between. Germline assignment: CDR1 SGHTA and CDR2 FQGNSA. The CDR3 contains 17 residues. The CDR3 DNA reads as TGTGCCAGCAGCTTCAAGGGCCGGGACCGAGTTCAAGAGACCCAGTACTTC. This translates into CASSFKGRDRVQETQYF.

The V and J genes are TRBV5-1 and TRBJ2-3, with 9 positions matching TRBD2. From germline, CDR1 is SGHRS and CDR2 YFSETQ. CDR3 length: 16 amino acids. V shed 3 bases and J 1 base; nucleotides not matched to a gene: 6. CDR3 coding DNA: TGCGCCAGCAGCTGGGGGGCTAGCGGGGGCACAGATACGCAGTATTTT. Encoded protein: CASSWGASGGTDTQYF. The whole variable domain, filled in from reference TRBV5-1 and TRBJ2-3, reads KAGVTQTPRYLIKTRGQQVTLSCSPISGHRSVSWYQQTPGQGLQFLFEYFSETQRNKGNFPGRFSGRQFSNSRSEMNVSTLELGDSALYLCASSWGASGGTDTQYFGPGTRLTVL.